These T cell receptor beta chains were read from a single sample in a study of identical twins. Each CDR3 protein gets one entry after TCRdb re-called the 5' RACE reads with MiXCR. The profile shows 350,000 to 450,000 distinct CDR3 sequences, under 20% of them singletons. The sample was naive T cells sorted from blood. The receptors originated from a man between 50 and 59 years old in good health. Both conserved end residues are part of each CDR3. The order of the fields is clone size, D gene, V gene, J gene, CDR3 protein, CDR3 DNA. The D gene is left open where the match is weak. Clone size, where shown, is once, few, many, or a class for clones that have expanded.

few	NA	TRBV7-2	TRBJ2-5	CASSLVFSGETQYF	TGTGCCAGCAGCTTAGTATTCTCCGGAGAGACCCAGTACTTC
few	NA	TRBV24-1	TRBJ1-1	CATSGADTEAFF	TGTGCCACCAGTGGGGCCGACACTGAAGCTTTCTTT
NA	NA	TRBV27	TRBJ2-7	CASSFSRSPYEQYF	TGTGCCAGCAGTTTTTCCAGGTCCCCCTACGAGCAGTACTTC
NA	TRBD1	TRBV7-9	TRBJ1-4	CASSLDRGHEKLFF	TGTGCCAGCAGCCTGGACAGGGGGCATGAAAAACTGTTTTTT
NA	NA	TRBV12-3/TRBV12-4	TRBJ1-3	CASSFSGRGNTIYF	TGTGCCAGCAGTTTCTCGGGGCGCGGAAACACCATATATTTT
few	TRBD2	TRBV20-1	TRBJ2-5	CSARDLREAGETQYF	TGCAGTGCTAGAGATCTGCGGGAGGCGGGGGAGACCCAGTACTTC
NA	TRBD1	TRBV4-3	TRBJ2-3	CASSQGGGKADTQYF	TGCGCCAGCAGCCAAGGAGGGGGCAAAGCAGATACGCAGTATTTT
NA	TRBD1	TRBV20-1	TRBJ1-6	CSVKAGQGYSPLHF	TGCAGTGTTAAAGCGGGACAGGGGTACTCACCCCTCCACTTT
NA	NA	TRBV21-1	TRBJ2-7	CASSSRAPYEQYF	TGTGCCAGCAGCAGCCGGGCTCCCTACGAGCAGTACTTC
NA	TRBD1	TRBV20-1	TRBJ2-1	CSARGSRTGGPYNEQFF	TGCAGTGCTAGAGGTTCCCGGACAGGGGGTCCTTACAATGAGCAGTTCTTC
many	NA	TRBV5-1	TRBJ2-2	CASSPTGLTGELFF	TGCGCCAGCAGCCCGACAGGTTTGACCGGGGAGCTGTTTTTT
NA	TRBD2	TRBV7-2	TRBJ2-1	CASSPSILAASYNEQFF	TGTGCCAGCAGCCCTAGCATACTAGCGGCGTCCTACAATGAGCAGTTCTTC
NA	TRBD1	TRBV5-1	TRBJ1-2	CASSATGGGGYTF	TGCGCCAGCAGCGCGACAGGGGGCGGTGGCTACACCTTC
NA	TRBD2	TRBV12-3/TRBV12-4	TRBJ2-1	CASQLWGGEQFF	TGTGCCAGCCAGCTATGGGGGGGTGAGCAGTTCTTC
few	NA	TRBV28	TRBJ2-7	CASSPFSYEQYF	TGTGCCAGCAGTCCCTTCTCCTACGAGCAGTACTTC
many	NA	TRBV29-1	TRBJ1-5	CSVGGGAGQPQHF	TGCAGCGTTGGGGGGGGGGCAGGTCAGCCCCAGCATTTT
NA	NA	TRBV5-5	TRBJ1-1	CASSWGRGQTEAFF	TGTGCCAGCAGCTGGGGTCGAGGACAGACTGAAGCTTTCTTT
few	NA	TRBV3-1	TRBJ2-1	CASSQVFRSGDEQFF	TGTGCCAGCAGCCAAGTCTTCCGATCAGGAGATGAGCAGTTCTTC
many	TRBD2	TRBV20-1	TRBJ2-7	CSAVTSGGFNEQYF	TGCAGTGCTGTCACTAGCGGGGGGTTTAACGAGCAGTACTTC
few	NA	TRBV7-8	TRBJ2-7	CASSSRASGGGYEQYF	TGTGCCAGCAGCTCCCGGGCGTCGGGTGGCGGCTACGAGCAGTACTTC
NA	TRBD2	TRBV2	TRBJ2-3	CASSDPSGGTDTQYF	TGTGCCAGCAGTGACCCTAGCGGGGGGACAGATACGCAGTATTTT
many	NA	TRBV6-5	TRBJ1-2	CASARRGYGYTF	TGTGCCAGCGCGAGGAGGGGCTATGGCTACACCTTC
NA	TRBD2	TRBV20-1	TRBJ2-7	CSALAGVGAYEQYF	TGCAGTGCCCTAGCGGGAGTCGGGGCCTACGAGCAGTACTTC
NA	TRBD2	TRBV20-1	TRBJ2-7	CSAEGSGSSYEQYF	TGCAGTGCTGAGGGGAGCGGGAGCTCCTACGAGCAGTACTTC
many	TRBD1	TRBV10-3	TRBJ2-2	CAISAGQGLNGELFF	TGTGCCATCAGTGCGGGACAGGGATTGAACGGGGAGCTGTTTTTT
NA	TRBD2	TRBV15	TRBJ2-7	CATSRGGGSVYEQYF	TGTGCCACCAGCAGAGGTGGCGGGAGTGTGTACGAGCAGTACTTC
NA	NA	TRBV24-1	TRBJ2-5	CATSDLSSQETQYF	TGTGCCACCAGTGATTTGAGCAGTCAAGAGACCCAGTACTTC
many	NA	TRBV13	TRBJ1-3	CASSLGYGNPGNTIYF	TGTGCCAGCAGCTTAGGGTATGGCAACCCCGGAAACACCATATATTTT
few	TRBD2	TRBV6-5	TRBJ2-1	CASTLAGPLF	TGTGCCAGCACGCTAGCGGGCCCCCTCTTC
NA	TRBD1	TRBV2	TRBJ1-5	CASSDLGTESNQPQHF	TGTGCCAGCAGTGACCTGGGGACAGAGAGCAATCAGCCCCAGCATTTT
few	TRBD2	TRBV12-3/TRBV12-4	TRBJ2-5	CASSPASGGGETQYF	TGTGCCAGCAGTCCCGCTAGCGGGGGGGGAGAGACCCAGTACTTC
NA	NA	TRBV11-2	TRBJ2-2	CASSYKGGTGELFF	TGTGCCAGCAGCTACAAAGGGGGCACCGGGGAGCTGTTTTTT
few	TRBD1	TRBV12-3/TRBV12-4	TRBJ2-7	CASSSNAQGASYEQYF	TGTGCCAGCAGTTCCAACGCACAGGGGGCTTCTTACGAGCAGTACTTC
few	TRBD1	TRBV20-1	TRBJ1-4	CSASRGRALDRLFF	TGCAGTGCTAGTCGCGGGCGGGCCTTGGACAGGTTGTTTTTT
NA	TRBD2	TRBV11-2	TRBJ2-5	CASSLVGVPAGGEETQYF	TGTGCCAGCAGCTTAGTAGGAGTGCCAGCGGGGGGGGAAGAGACCCAGTACTTC
few	NA	TRBV20-1	TRBJ2-3	CSARLGGELPSTDTQYF	TGCAGTGCTAGGTTGGGGGGTGAATTACCTAGCACAGATACGCAGTATTTT
few	NA	TRBV20-1	TRBJ2-5	CSASPGGGKETQYF	TGCAGTGCCAGCCCTGGAGGGGGGAAAGAGACCCAGTACTTC
many	TRBD2	TRBV7-9	TRBJ2-1	CASRQLSGGSAWEQFF	TGTGCCAGCAGACAACTTAGCGGGGGGTCCGCATGGGAGCAGTTCTTC
NA	TRBD1	TRBV29-1	TRBJ1-2	CSVDWTGGLYGYTF	TGCAGCGTTGACTGGACAGGGGGCCTCTATGGCTACACCTTC
few	TRBD2	TRBV6-1	TRBJ2-3	CASSPSGRPDTQYF	TGTGCCAGCAGCCCTAGCGGGAGACCAGATACGCAGTATTTT
many	NA	TRBV6-1	TRBJ2-2	CASSLTRSGGELFF	TGTGCCAGCAGCCTAACTAGATCCGGCGGGGAGCTGTTTTTT
many	NA	TRBV10-3	TRBJ2-7	CAISESTGSPYEQYF	TGTGCCATCAGTGAGTCGACCGGGTCGCCCTACGAGCAGTACTTC
few	TRBD2	TRBV29-1	TRBJ2-5	CSVIGLARETQYF	TGCAGCGTTATCGGACTAGCGCGGGAGACCCAGTACTTC
many	NA	TRBV6-2/TRBV6-3	TRBJ1-1	CASSWGGGLTEAFF	TGTGCCAGCAGTTGGGGCGGGGGGCTCACTGAAGCTTTCTTT
NA	NA	TRBV6-2/TRBV6-3	TRBJ2-1	CASSSTSLLSSYNEQFF	TGTGCCAGCAGTTCAACTTCTCTGTTAAGCTCCTACAATGAGCAGTTCTTC
NA	TRBD1	TRBV15	TRBJ2-1	CATSRADRALGEEQFF	TGTGCCACCAGCAGAGCGGACAGGGCGCTGGGAGAGGAGCAGTTCTTC
few	TRBD1	TRBV6-5	TRBJ2-2	CASSFRQGAVGELFF	TGTGCCAGCAGTTTTAGACAGGGGGCCGTCGGGGAGCTGTTTTTT
NA	NA	TRBV5-1	TRBJ2-1	CASSLDGQTYNEQFF	TGCGCCAGCAGCTTGGATGGACAAACCTACAATGAGCAGTTCTTC
many	TRBD2	TRBV6-2/TRBV6-3	TRBJ2-3	CASSYLRQRGRGDTQYF	TGTGCCAGCAGTTACCTCAGGCAGCGCGGGAGAGGAGATACGCAGTATTTT
few	NA	TRBV12-3/TRBV12-4	TRBJ2-7	CASRIQGLYEQYF	TGTGCCAGCAGGATACAGGGATTATACGAGCAGTACTTC
many	NA	TRBV7-6	TRBJ2-7	CASAQGTNSYEQYF	TGTGCCAGCGCTCAGGGGACCAACTCCTACGAGCAGTACTTC